Listed here are 26 T cell receptor beta chains from one sample, sequenced in a study of monozygotic twins with inflammatory bowel disease. With the 5' RACE reads reprocessed, TCRdb shows one record per CDR3 protein and no DNA. The sample spans 440,000 or so distinct CDR3 sequences; the ten largest clones claim 2% to 2.5%. Sequencing was done on a sample of blood. The receptors stem from a human donor with ulcerative colitis or Crohn's disease, or a healthy co-twin of an affected twin (not recorded which).

The chain links TRBV7-2 to TRBJ1-1. The CDR3 covers 13 residues. Germline loops: CDR1 SGHTA, CDR2 FQGNSA. CDR3 residues: CASSPFGYTEAFF.

The chain uses TRBV5-1 and TRBJ2-2; as DNA is missing, the TRBD1 call by TCRdb cannot be tested. This CDR3 has 15 amino acids. Germline CDR1 and CDR2: SGHRS and YFSETQ. The CDR3 here is CASRTNRGNTGELFF.

The V and J genes are TRBV5-1 and TRBJ1-1. The germline gives CDR1 SGHRS, CDR2 YFSETQ. This CDR3 has 14 amino acids. This CDR3 reads CASSFSAENTEAFF.

This chain joins TRBV20-1 and TRBJ1-6. CDR1 is DFQATT and CDR2 is SNEGSKA in the germline V gene (reference sequence). The CDR3 is 14 residues long. CDR3 loop: CSARVEILNSPLHF.

The chain carries TRBV5-1 and TRBJ2-7; TCRdb returns TRBD2, unconfirmable since there is no DNA. Germline CDR1 SGHRS, CDR2 YFSETQ. The CDR3 covers 16 residues. The chain's CDR3 is CASSFTSGTAFYEQYF.

The chain carries TRBV6-5 and TRBJ2-2; the D call of TRBD2 rests on TCRdb alone, since no DNA is present to check it. Germline V gives CDR1 MNHEY, CDR2 SVGAGI. This CDR3 is built from 16 residues. CDR3 in amino acids: CASSYDRTSASGELFF.

The chain couples TRBV7-9 to TRBJ1-2; TCRdb's assignment of TRBD1 cannot be checked, as there is no DNA. This CDR3 region has 16 residues. Germline CDR1 is SEHNR and CDR2 is FQNEAQ (reference sequence). The CDR3 here is CASSFGQSPLPYGYTF.

This chain uses TRBV3-1 with TRBJ1-1. The CDR3 has 18 residues. Germline-derived CDR1 and CDR2 are LGHDT and YNNKEL (reference sequence). The CDR3 sequence is CASSQDRFIGSLGTEAFF.

V usage is TRBV20-1 and J usage is TRBJ2-3; TCRdb's assignment of TRBD2 cannot be checked, as there is no DNA. Germline-derived CDR1 and CDR2 are DFQATT and SNEGSKA (reference sequence). The CDR3 runs to 17 residues. CDR3 protein: CSARDPSGGPSADTQYF.

The rearrangement joins TRBV20-1 to TRBJ2-1; absent DNA, TCRdb's TRBD1 call cannot be checked. This CDR3 is built from 13 residues. In germline, CDR1 is DFQATT, CDR2 SNEGSKA (reference sequence). Here the CDR3 reads CSARKGPYNEQFF.

The genes are TRBV25-1 and TRBJ2-1; TCRdb's D gene call, TRBD2, goes unchecked for lack of DNA. The germline CDR1 and CDR2 sequences are MGHDK and SYGVNS. The CDR3 covers 15 residues. CDR3 loop: CASNLAGSSYNEQFF.

V gene TRBV3-1 combines with J gene TRBJ1-2. CDR3 length: 15 residues. Germline assignment: CDR1 LGHDT and CDR2 YNNKEL (reference sequence). The CDR3 spells CASSPGLDPNYGYTF.

The chain is built from TRBV15 and TRBJ1-5. This CDR3 has 14 residues. CDR1 and CDR2 from the germline V gene are LNHNV and YYDKDF (reference sequence). This chain's CDR3 is CATSRGGNNQPQHF.

The chain employs TRBV2 and TRBJ1-2; no DNA is available, so the TRBD1 call from TCRdb remains unchecked. CDR3 length: 16 residues. Per germline, CDR1 SNHLY and CDR2 FYNNEI. The CDR3 loop reads CATQGGEQGRYYGYTF.

J is TRBJ2-7 and V is TRBV20-1; as DNA is missing, the TRBD2 call by TCRdb cannot be tested. The CDR3 is 13 residues long. Germline assignment: CDR1 DFQATT and CDR2 SNEGSKA (reference sequence). The CDR3 spells CSARPLAGYEQYF.

V and J are TRBV5-1 and TRBJ2-1. The germline V gene has CDR1 SGHRS and CDR2 YFSETQ. This CDR3 has 16 amino acids. The CDR3: CASSSILASSYNEQFF. Together with reference TRBV5-1 and TRBJ2-1, the CDR3 gives the full variable domain: KAGVTQTPRYLIKTRGQQVTLSCSPISGHRSVSWYQQTPGQGLQFLFEYFSETQRNKGNFPGRFSGRQFSNSRSEMNVSTLELGDSALYLCASSSILASSYNEQFFGPGTRLTVL.

The CDR3 is CASSSGTGGFTEAFF. The V call is TRBV5-1, the J call TRBJ1-1; the TCRdb call, TRBD1, lacks DNA for checking. Germline V gives CDR1 SGHRS, CDR2 YFSETQ. The CDR3 runs 15 residues.

The chain employs TRBV5-5 and TRBJ2-3; TCRdb selects TRBD1, and the lack of DNA leaves this call unchecked. Germline CDR1 and CDR2: SGHKS and YYEKEE (reference sequence). This CDR3 contains 16 residues. The CDR3 here is CASSDDRGALTDTQYF.

V usage is TRBV4-1 and J usage is TRBJ2-1; the TRBD2 assignment by TCRdb is unverifiable without DNA. The germline V gene encodes CDR1 MGHRA and CDR2 YSYEKL. The length of the CDR3 is 17 residues. The CDR3 region is CASSQDGGLPAGNEQFF.

The rearrangement joins TRBV2 to TRBJ2-7; TCRdb outputs TRBD1, but without DNA this stays unchecked. CDR3 size: 15 residues. Germline V lookup: CDR1 SNHLY, CDR2 FYNNEI. The CDR3: CASSEGRAPPYEQYF.

Here the CDR3 reads CASSLGTSGSTEQFF. J is TRBJ2-1 and V is TRBV14; TCRdb's D gene call, TRBD2, goes unchecked for lack of DNA. CDR3 length: 15 residues. CDR1 is SGHDN and CDR2 is FVKESK in the germline V gene.

This chain connects TRBV30 to TRBJ2-7; TCRdb reports TRBD2, a call that lacks DNA to check it against. This CDR3 spans 14 amino acids. From germline, CDR1 is GTSNPN and CDR2 SVGIG (reference sequence). CDR3 sequence: CAWSGLAGSDEQYF. Using reference TRBV30 and TRBJ2-7 for the parts outside the CDR3, the full variable domain is SQTIHQWPATLVQPVGSPLSLECTVEGTSNPNLYWYRQAAGRGLQLLFYSVGIGQISSEVPQNLSASRPQDRQFILSSKKLLLSDSGFYLCAWSGLAGSDEQYFGPGTRLTVT.

The chain carries TRBV7-9 and TRBJ2-1. This CDR3 is built from 12 residues. Looked up from germline, CDR1 is SEHNR and CDR2 is FQNEAQ (reference sequence). The CDR3 protein is CASNRGSNEQFF.

The chain recombines TRBV20-1 with TRBJ2-3; TCRdb names TRBD2, which stays unverified in the absence of DNA. The CDR3 totals 14 residues. In germline, CDR1 is DFQATT, CDR2 SNEGSKA (reference sequence). The CDR3 loop reads CSAMTSGSPDTQYF.

The J gene is TRBJ2-1, the V gene TRBV19. Looked up from germline, CDR1 is LNHDA and CDR2 is SQIVND (reference sequence). This CDR3 has 14 residues. CDR3: CASSIGGAYNEQFF.

This chain joins TRBV14 and TRBJ1-1; TCRdb picks TRBD1, but there is no DNA to check that call. The germline V gene encodes CDR1 SGHDN and CDR2 FVKESK. The CDR3 contains 18 residues. The CDR3 is CASSPPPGTGGLAEKAFF.